A selection of T cell receptor beta chains follows, all from one sample in a study of early T cells in non-severe SARS-CoV-2 infection. One entry per CDR3 protein, called by TCRdb with MiXCR from the 5' RACE reads. The table shows roughly 60,000 distinct CDR3 sequences, with 5.5% to 8.5% occurring only once. Sequences were derived from whole blood, sampled at baseline. These TCRs come from an adult who was a healthcare worker with PCR-confirmed SARS-CoV-2 infection or an uninfected control (not recorded which). CDR3s include the opening cysteine and the closing phenylalanine or tryptophan. Each record gives: clone size, J gene, V gene, D gene, CDR3 protein, CDR3 DNA. D genes are given only for firm matches. Clone size appears in some rows only: once, few, many, or a class for an expanded clone.

many | TRBJ2-7 | TRBV5-1 | TRBD2 | CASKSVAGSSYEQYF | TGCGCCAGCAAATCCGTAGCGGGGAGCTCCTACGAGCAGTACTTC
NA | TRBJ2-1 | TRBV5-6 | NA | CASSLNGDEQFF | TGTGCCAGCAGCTTGAACGGTGATGAGCAGTTCTTC
NA | TRBJ2-1 | TRBV4-3 | NA | CASSQLRGSYNEQFF | TGCGCCAGCAGCCAACTGCGGGGCTCCTACAATGAGCAGTTCTTC
many | TRBJ2-5 | TRBV5-1 | NA | CASSLRLNQETQYF | TGCGCCAGCAGCCTCAGGCTTAACCAAGAGACCCAGTACTTC
many | TRBJ2-7 | TRBV5-5 | TRBD1 | CASSSPGTGISYEQYF | TGTGCCAGCAGCTCGCCCGGGACAGGGATCTCCTACGAGCAGTACTTC
NA | TRBJ2-1 | TRBV4-3 | TRBD2 | CASSQVSSGGNSHEQFF | TGCGCCAGCAGCCAAGTTTCTAGCGGGGGGAACAGCCATGAGCAGTTCTTC
few | TRBJ1-1 | TRBV7-2 | NA | CASTETGWDTEAFF | TGTGCCAGCACCGAGACAGGCTGGGACACTGAAGCTTTCTTT
NA | TRBJ1-5 | TRBV27 | TRBD1 | CASSEGGAGWSNQPQHF | TGTGCCAGCAGTGAAGGGGGCGCCGGGTGGAGCAATCAGCCCCAGCATTTT
NA | TRBJ2-5 | TRBV29-1 | TRBD1 | CSVGGQGGTQYF | TGCAGCGTTGGGGGACAGGGAGGGACCCAGTACTTC
few | TRBJ1-2 | TRBV20-1 | NA | CSARPPYPDEVGYTF | TGCAGTGCTAGACCCCCATACCCAGACGAGGTCGGCTACACCTTC
many | TRBJ2-5 | TRBV28 | TRBD1 | CASSPQTGTEKETQYF | TGTGCCAGCAGTCCCCAGACCGGGACAGAAAAAGAGACCCAGTACTTC